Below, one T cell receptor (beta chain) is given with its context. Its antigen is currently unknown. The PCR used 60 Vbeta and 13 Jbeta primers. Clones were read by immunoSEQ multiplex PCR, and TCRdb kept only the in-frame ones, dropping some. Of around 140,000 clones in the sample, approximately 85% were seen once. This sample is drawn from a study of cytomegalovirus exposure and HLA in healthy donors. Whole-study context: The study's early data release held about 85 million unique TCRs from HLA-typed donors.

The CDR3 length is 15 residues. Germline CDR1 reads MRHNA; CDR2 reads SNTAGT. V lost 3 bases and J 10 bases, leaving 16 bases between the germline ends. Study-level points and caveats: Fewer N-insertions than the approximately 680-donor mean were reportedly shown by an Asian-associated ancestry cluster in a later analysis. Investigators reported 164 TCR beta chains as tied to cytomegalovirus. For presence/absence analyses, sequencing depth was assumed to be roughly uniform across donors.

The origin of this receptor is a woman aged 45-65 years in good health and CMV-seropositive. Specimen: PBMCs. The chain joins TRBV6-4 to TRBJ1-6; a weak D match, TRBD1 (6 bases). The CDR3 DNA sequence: TGTGCCAGCAGTGAAGGGGGGGGGAGGTGCTCACCCCTCCACTTT. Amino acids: CASSEGGGRCSPLHF.